The clone carrying this T cell receptor (beta chain) appeared a few times. Its specificity is unknown. This record comes from a study of cytomegalovirus exposure and HLA in healthy donors. General observations from the study: Most observed TCR sequences were rare, whereas some public TCRs were detected in many donors. CMV serostatus was the only immune exposure information that was available. Later analysis identified several of the most significant clusters that appeared linked to common viral pathogens.

The ends were cut back, 8 bases at V and 2 bases at J, with 22 bases in the middle. CDR1 and CDR2 (germline): MRHNA, SNTAGT. This CDR3 is built from 17 residues. The PCR used 60 Vbeta and 13 Jbeta primers. Assay: immunoSEQ multiplex PCR; the TCRdb copy retains only in-frame clones and omits some. The sample has 57,000 or so clones, around two thirds seen once; the top ten hold approximately 20%. The source is an older woman in good health and CMV-seropositive. V and J are TRBV6-4 and TRBJ1-5, with a possible D match to TRBD1 (6 bases). The sample was PBMCs. The CDR3 bases are TGTGCCAGCTTCCATCCGGTGGGGGCGCGGGGCAATCAGCCCCAGCATTTT. This gives the protein CASFHPVGARGNQPQHF.